The rows below give T cell receptor beta chains drawn from one sample of a study of OX40 agonist ivuxolimab in advanced cancers. Generated by immunoSEQ multiplex PCR, the TCRdb table keeps only in-frame clones and is missing some. The table has tens of thousands of clones, over 80% seen once; the top ten hold roughly 3%. This material consisted of CD4+ or CD8+ T cells sorted from blood, taken in a trial of the OX40 agonist ivuxolimab. All receptors derive from an adult with an advanced solid tumor such as melanoma, head and neck, liver or kidney cancer. Both conserved end residues are part of each CDR3.

14	TRBV5-1	TRBJ1-2	CASSFTGVNYGYTF
15	TRBV10-3	TRBJ2-3	CAISPTSGLSDTQYF
15	TRBV5-4	TRBJ1-1	CASSPSRQGGTEAFF
14	TRBV7-4	TRBJ2-7	CASSSGTASYEQYF
15	TRBV5-5	TRBJ1-2	CASSLDSFPPRGYTF
13	TRBV5-5	TRBJ2-1	CASSPDRGSEQFF
12	TRBV6-1	TRBJ1-2	CASSDYPEGYTF
17	TRBV5-8	TRBJ2-7	CASSRPGTSGNPSEQYF
15	TRBV5-5	TRBJ1-3	CASSFGTISGNTIYF
15	TRBV7-9	TRBJ2-7	CASSLDRGNSYEQYF
17	TRBV9	TRBJ2-5	CASSVGLSAGWGETQYF
15	TRBV10-3	TRBJ1-1	CAISESKSSVGEAFF
14	TRBV5-8	TRBJ2-2	CASRTGTHTGELFF
15	TRBV28	TRBJ2-4	CASTPSGLAKNIQYF
13	TRBV14	TRBJ2-1	CASSQAAYNEQFF
13	TRBV28	TRBJ1-1	CASIGGRWAEAFF